This passage covers 27 T cell receptor beta chains from one sample sequenced in a study of shared clonotypes between healthy human individuals. Sequencing was performed with immunoSEQ multiplex PCR; in TCRdb, only in-frame clones are kept and a portion is missing. The data contain 2 million to 2.5 million clones, 85% to 95% of them singletons. Sequenced sample: naive CD4+ T cells from PBMCs. As to subset: CD45RA+ positively selected. Receptors originate from a young man in good health. Some clones in this sample may be carry-over from other donors' samples.

The chain uses TRBV30 and TRBJ1-2, with D perhaps TRBD1 (5 bases). This CDR3 has 12 amino acids. Per the germline V gene, CDR1 is GTSNPN and CDR2 is SVGIG (reference sequence). V was trimmed by 2 bases and J by 7 bases, leaving 11 bases between them. The CDR3, as DNA: TGTGCCTGGAGTCCCTCGACAGTTGGCTACACCTTC. As protein: CAWSPSTVGYTF. Together with reference TRBV30 and TRBJ1-2, the CDR3 gives the full variable domain: SQTIHQWPATLVQPVGSPLSLECTVEGTSNPNLYWYRQAAGRGLQLLFYSVGIGQISSEVPQNLSASRPQDRQFILSSKKLLLSDSGFYLCAWSPSTVGYTFGSGTRLTVV.

The rearrangement uses TRBV4-3 and TRBJ1-1; D may be TRBD1 (5 bases). Germline CDR1 LGHNA, CDR2 YSLEER. The CDR3 totals 15 residues. Trimming took off 1 base at V and 2 bases at J, with 11 bases between the two ends. The CDR3 reads CASSQGPGSNTEAFF. DNA of the CDR3: TGCGCCAGCAGCCAAGGGCCAGGGTCCAACACTGAAGCTTTCTTT.

The chain recombines TRBV5-4 with TRBJ1-1; perhaps TRBD1 as D (5 bases). Germline V gene data show CDR1 as SGHNT and CDR2 as YYREEE (reference sequence). Trimming removed 0 bases at V and 10 bases at J, with 10 bases between. The CDR3 length is 12 residues. CDR3 DNA sequence: TGTGCCAGCAGCTTGGACGGGAGGGGAGCTTTCTTT. This codes for CASSLDGRGAFF.

The chain uses TRBV15 and TRBJ1-1; D ambiguous. CDR1 is LNHNV and CDR2 is YYDKDF in the germline V gene (reference sequence). Between the trimmed V and J ends, which lost 0 bases and 5 bases, there was a span of 19 bases. The CDR3 contains 17 residues. The CDR3 loop reads CATSRDPGKRAKTEAFF. The DNA for the CDR3 is TGTGCCACCAGCAGAGATCCGGGCAAGAGGGCAAAAACTGAAGCTTTCTTT.

This sequence joins TRBV5-4 and TRBJ2-2, with D possibly matching TRBD2 (6 bases). The CDR3 loop spans 16 amino acids. Trimming stripped 1 base from V and 3 bases from J, with 13 bases between. Germline V gene lookup returns CDR1 SGHNT and CDR2 YYREEE (reference sequence). CDR3 residues: CASSLWLASYTGELFF. Written as DNA, the CDR3 is TGTGCCAGCAGCTTGTGGCTAGCGAGTTACACCGGGGAGCTGTTTTTT.

This sequence joins TRBV5-1 and TRBJ1-3; D not certain. In germline, CDR1 is SGHRS, CDR2 YFSETQ. V was shortened by 0 bases and J by 0 bases, with 16 bases between the two germline ends. The CDR3 runs 18 residues. The CDR3 bases are TGCGCCAGCAGCTTGGTTACTGTCACCGCTAACTCTGGAAACACCATATATTTT. Residues: CASSLVTVTANSGNTIYF.

This clone has just one count. The gene calls are TRBV7-2 and TRBJ1-2, with TRBD1 identical over 8 bases. The V and J ends lost 3 bases and 5 bases, in that order; junction bases with no gene match: 8. In germline, CDR1 is SGHTA, CDR2 FQGNSA. This CDR3 is 15 amino acids long. The CDR3 sequence is CASSFRGDRRYGYTF. Here the CDR3 DNA reads TGTGCCAGCAGCTTCCGGGGGGACAGGAGATATGGCTACACCTTC.

This chain joins TRBV9 and TRBJ2-7; D possibly corresponds to TRBD2 (5 bases). V was trimmed by 7 bases and J by 0 bases, leaving 11 bases between them. The V gene's germline CDR1 is SGDLS and CDR2 YYNGEE. The CDR3 loop spans 13 amino acids. CDR3 region: CASGRGYSYEQYF. CDR3 nucleotide sequence: TGTGCCAGCGGCCGCGGGTACTCCTACGAGCAGTACTTC.

The chain joins TRBV30 to TRBJ2-5, with 8 bases aligning to TRBD2. The junction had 16 bases not matched to a gene; V was cut back by 2 bases and J by 8 bases. The CDR3 totals 16 residues. The V gene's germline CDR1 is GTSNPN and CDR2 SVGIG (reference sequence). The CDR3 here is CAWSSNLAGERSTQYF. CDR3 sequence (DNA): TGTGCCTGGAGTTCCAATCTAGCGGGTGAGCGGAGCACCCAGTACTTC.

This chain joins TRBV6-1 and TRBJ1-5; the match to TRBD1 covers 9 bases. This CDR3 comprises 17 residues. Germline-derived CDR1 and CDR2 are MNHNS and SASEGT. Losses at the gene ends were 4 bases for V and 5 bases for J; bases not matched to a gene: 12. CDR3 amino acids: CASSGHPGQGYDQPQHF. The DNA for the CDR3 is TGTGCCAGCAGTGGCCACCCGGGACAGGGATACGATCAGCCCCAGCATTTT.

In regard to this clone: A read error is possible here, since a much larger clone lies one base away. This same CDR3 is encoded by further DNA sequences in the sample. The chain carries TRBV7-8 and TRBJ1-1, with unresolved D. V gave up 1 base and J gave up 1 base, with 4 bases separating them. Germline V gene lookup returns CDR1 SGHVS and CDR2 FQNEAQ. The CDR3 runs to 13 residues. Here the CDR3 DNA reads TGTGCCAGCAGCTTAGACAGGAACACTGAAGCTTTCTTT. This codes for CASSLDRNTEAFF.

V usage is TRBV29-1 and J usage is TRBJ2-7; TRBD2 is a possible D gene (6 bases). Germline loops: CDR1 SQVTM, CDR2 ANQGSEA. V lost 7 bases to trimming and J lost 2 bases, with 18 bases between them. The CDR3 loop spans 14 amino acids. CDR3 in amino acids: CSAARSGVTYEQYF. The CDR3 DNA sequence: TGCAGCGCCGCGCGGTCGGGGGTTACCTACGAGCAGTACTTC.

The chain's CDR3 is CASSSPEGSSYEQYF. CDR3 in DNA: TGTGCCAGCAGCTCCCCAGAGGGGAGCTCCTACGAGCAGTACTTC. The gene calls are TRBV5-5 and TRBJ2-7; either TRBD1 or TRBD2 may fit D (5 bases each). The V gene lost 3 bases and the J gene lost 0 bases, with 13 bases spanning the gap. Germline V gives CDR1 SGHKS, CDR2 YYEKEE (reference sequence). This CDR3 spans 15 amino acids. Filled out from reference TRBV5-5 and TRBJ2-7, the complete variable domain reads DAGVTQSPTHLIKTRGQQVTLRCSPISGHKSVSWYQQVLGQGPQFIFQYYEKEERGRGNFPDRFSARQFPNYSSELNVNALLLGDSALYLCASSSPEGSSYEQYFGPGTRLTVT.

The chain has TRBV28 and TRBJ1-6; D is perhaps TRBD1 (5 bases). Deletions cut 11 bases from V and 7 bases from J, with 15 bases between. From germline, CDR1 is MDHEN and CDR2 SYDVKM. The CDR3 sequence is 13 residues long. The CDR3 DNA reads as TGTGCCTATACCCAGGGAGCCAATTCACCCCTCCACTTT. Translating gives CAYTQGANSPLHF.

The gene calls are TRBV6-5 and TRBJ1-3; 7 nucleotides agree with TRBD1. Germline lookup yields CDR1 MNHEY and CDR2 SVGAGI. J lost 2 bases, V lost 6 bases, and 4 bases had no gene match. This CDR3 has 14 amino acids. The CDR3 sequence is CASRNQGAGNTIYF. CDR3 DNA sequence: TGTGCCAGCAGAAACCAGGGGGCTGGAAACACCATATATTTT.

The chain is built from TRBV19 and TRBJ1-1, with D uncertain. CDR3 length equals 14 residues. V gave up 7 bases and J gave up 1 base, with 13 bases separating them. Germline V gene data show CDR1 as LNHDA and CDR2 as SQIVND (reference sequence). CDR3 coding DNA: TGTGCCAGTACCGGATCGCGGGAGAACACTGAAGCTTTCTTT. It codes for CASTGSRENTEAFF.

This chain joins TRBV28 and TRBJ2-3, with D possibly TRBD1 on 7 matching bases. Germline values: CDR1 MDHEN, CDR2 SYDVKM. The CDR3 runs to 18 residues. The ends were cut back, 1 base at V and 0 bases at J, with 17 bases in the middle. This CDR3 reads CASSLSGDRATSTDTQYF. DNA of the CDR3: TGTGCCAGCAGTTTATCGGGAGACAGGGCGACTAGCACAGATACGCAGTATTTT.

The chain's CDR3 is CASRVPGQAYEQYF. CDR3 in DNA: TGTGCCAGCAGAGTCCCGGGACAGGCCTACGAGCAGTACTTC. J is TRBJ2-7 and V is TRBV6-1; 8 bases are shared with TRBD1. The CDR3 has 14 residues. V lost 6 bases, J lost 2 bases, and 6 bases stayed unmatched. The germline V gene encodes CDR1 MNHNS and CDR2 SASEGT.

Only one count was recorded for this clone. This chain links TRBV7-2 with TRBJ1-1, with 8 nucleotides matching TRBD1. Germline values: CDR1 SGHTA, CDR2 FQGNSA. The V segment lost 2 bases and the J segment 4 bases; nucleotides outside the gene matches: 3. The CDR3 length is 14 residues. The CDR3: CASSLPTGGTEAFF. CDR3 coding DNA: TGTGCCAGCAGCTTACCAACAGGGGGCACTGAAGCTTTCTTT. Full variable domain (outside the CDR3, taken from reference TRBV7-2 and TRBJ1-1): GAGVSQSPSNKVTEKGKDVELRCDPISGHTALYWYRQSLGQGLEFLIYFQGNSAPDKSGLPSDRFSAERTGGSVSTLTIQRTQQEDSAVYLCASSLPTGGTEAFFGQGTRLTVV.

The chain has TRBV6-5 and TRBJ1-4; 11 bases agree with TRBD1. This CDR3 spans 13 amino acids. Germline CDR1 and CDR2: MNHEY and SVGAGI. The ends lost 2 bases at V and 12 bases at J; junction bases unmatched: 2. The CDR3 DNA sequence: TGTGCCAGCAGTTACGAGGACAGGGGGCAACTGTTTTTT. Protein sequence: CASSYEDRGQLFF.

This CDR3 reads CASSEPANNEKLFF. For the CDR3, the DNA is TGTGCCAGCAGTGAACCGGCGAATAATGAAAAACTGTTTTTT. The gene calls are TRBV6-1 and TRBJ1-4; no firm D call. V was cut by 2 bases and J by 4 bases, with 8 bases left in between. Germline lookup yields CDR1 MNHNS and CDR2 SASEGT. The CDR3 consists of 14 residues.

CDR3 in amino acids: CASSFYRELYEQYF. The CDR3 bases are TGTGCCAGCAGTTTTTACAGGGAACTATACGAGCAGTACTTC. The chain employs TRBV28 and TRBJ2-7; D is possibly TRBD1 (6 bases). The germline V gene has CDR1 MDHEN and CDR2 SYDVKM. The CDR3 totals 14 residues. Trimming left V 3 bases short and J 4 bases short, with 13 bases between.

The CDR3 sequence: CASRPSPAVDNEKLFF. The CDR3 DNA sequence: TGTGCCAGCAGACCCTCCCCAGCAGTGGATAATGAAAAACTGTTTTTT. The chain has TRBV6-6 and TRBJ1-4; D not resolved. The CDR3 has 16 residues. CDR1 is MNHNY, CDR2 SVGAGI, per germline (reference sequence). The ends were cut back, 6 bases at V and 4 bases at J, with 18 bases in the middle.

The chain uses TRBV5-1 and TRBJ1-1, with 8 bases that match TRBD1. The germline V gene has CDR1 SGHRS and CDR2 YFSETQ. Unmatched junction bases numbered 13, after V lost 5 bases and J lost 7 bases. CDR3 length: 15 residues. For the CDR3, the DNA is TGCGCCAGCAGGATGACGGAAGGACAGGGACGTGAAGCTTTCTTT. This encodes CASRMTEGQGREAFF. Full variable domain (missing parts from reference TRBV5-1 and TRBJ1-1): KAGVTQTPRYLIKTRGQQVTLSCSPISGHRSVSWYQQTPGQGLQFLFEYFSETQRNKGNFPGRFSGRQFSNSRSEMNVSTLELGDSALYLCASRMTEGQGREAFFGQGTRLTVV.

The chain links TRBV30 to TRBJ1-3; D ambiguous. V gave up 5 bases and J gave up 0 bases, with 11 bases separating them. Germline-derived CDR1 and CDR2 are GTSNPN and SVGIG (reference sequence). This CDR3 has 14 amino acids. CDR3 sequence reads: CAWGLGISGNTIYF. CDR3 coding DNA: TGTGCCTGGGGCCTGGGGATCTCTGGAAACACCATATATTTT.

This clone has only a few counts. The V gene is TRBV7-2, the J gene TRBJ2-7; no firm D call. Per the germline V gene, CDR1 is SGHTA and CDR2 is FQGNSA. The germline V and J ends were trimmed by 3 bases and 2 bases, with 8 bases remaining between them. The CDR3 contains 13 residues. The chain's CDR3 is CASSFNAAYEQYF. CDR3 coding DNA: TGTGCCAGCAGCTTTAACGCGGCCTACGAGCAGTACTTC. The full variable domain, rest sourced from reference TRBV7-2 and TRBJ2-7, is GAGVSQSPSNKVTEKGKDVELRCDPISGHTALYWYRQSLGQGLEFLIYFQGNSAPDKSGLPSDRFSAERTGGSVSTLTIQRTQQEDSAVYLCASSFNAAYEQYFGPGTRLTVT.

This clone was seen once. The V gene is TRBV2, the J gene TRBJ2-3, with 8 bases fitting TRBD1. V lost 7 bases and J lost 5; bases outside the gene matches: 11. This CDR3 region has 15 residues. The germline V gene has CDR1 SNHLY and CDR2 FYNNEI. DNA for the CDR3: TGTGCCAGCACATCCGCAGGGGGCTCTGGAGATACGCAGTATTTT. This codes for CASTSAGGSGDTQYF.